This T cell receptor beta chain emerged from a study of cytomegalovirus exposure and HLA in healthy donors. Study results and caveats: After further analysis at a later stage, 16,951 TCR beta sequences were associated with HLA alleles at 0.05 false discovery rate. Sequencing likely caused a cluster of highly shared sequence variants. The authors listed 150 to 200 TCR beta chains as cytomegalovirus-associated. Being indistinguishable, some V segments were excluded, TRBV6-2 and TRBV6-3 among them.

This CDR3 comprises 10 residues. With 5 bases removed from V and 7 bases from J, the gap between germline ends came to 8 bases. The germline gives CDR1 DFQATT, CDR2 SNEGSKA (reference sequence). 13 Jbeta primers and 60 Vbeta primers were used for the PCR. Repertoires were generated with immunoSEQ multiplex PCR, while TCRdb's copy carries only in-frame clones and drops some. The sample has approximately 87,000 clones, 81% seen once. About this clone itself: No antigen is known for it.

The sequence derives from a woman in her 70s in good health and CMV-seropositive. Sequenced: PBMCs. The chain carries TRBV20-1 and TRBJ1-1; no clear D gene. The CDR3 spells CSALGDEAFF. As DNA, the CDR3 is TGCAGTGCTTTGGGAGATGAAGCTTTCTTT.